This T cell receptor beta chain was recovered during a study of T-cell reconstitution after alpha-beta-depleted transplantation in children. Molecular barcoding with unique molecular identifiers was used for the TCRbeta library. TCRdb re-derived calls from the PCR reads in MiXCR, one entry per CDR3 protein. Of 250,000 to 300,000 distinct CDR3 sequences listed, over 7.5% are singletons. Comments on this clonotype: The antigen is unknown.

General observations from the study: One year post-transplant, T-cell counts and diversity were largely derived from T cells produced anew.

This CDR3 contains 12 residues. V lost 8 bases and J lost 6, with 10 bases in between. The germline gives CDR1 LNHDA, CDR2 SQIVND (reference sequence). The specimen was peripheral blood, collected 360 days after TCRalphabeta/CD19-depleted stem cell transplant. The receptor's source is a female patient aged 2-9 years who had a stem cell transplant for Fanconi anemia, so the T cells may come from the graft donor. J is TRBJ2-2 and V is TRBV19; D call uncertain. The DNA of the CDR3 is TGTGCCAGTCTAAGTGGGTCCGGGGAGCTGTTTTTT. Amino acid sequence: CASLSGSGELFF.